This TCR beta chain was sequenced in a study of shared clonotypes between healthy human individuals. Study-wide findings and caveats: The rarefaction results pointed to incomplete sorted-subset sequencing despite large depth. Some clonotypes were shared by all four sorted-subset donors, while others were not shared. The non-shared ones had lower generation probabilities than the shared ones.

The germline gives CDR1 WSHSY, CDR2 SAAADI. The V end was cut by 7 bases, the J end by 0 bases, with 12 bases between. This CDR3 is built from 14 residues. On this clone itself: Its antigen is not identified.

Splitting of CD4+ cells produced CD45RA+ naive and CD45RA-negative memory subsets. As originally analysed: Filtering of immunoSEQ junctional sequences could not match full-length read filtering. Clones were sequenced by immunoSEQ multiplex PCR, and TCRdb holds only the in-frame ones, with some missing. V and J calls and clone size are copied from that table; D and trimming were computed from the DNA. Among some 1 million clones listed, about 76% were seen once. This TCR derives from a man aged 18 to 35 in good health. The chain recombines TRBV10-2 with TRBJ1-1, with no clear D. Sequences were obtained from memory CD4+ T cells sorted from blood. The subset was: CD45RA-negative fraction. Written as DNA, the CDR3 is TGCGCCAGCAAAAGGGCGGTCATGAACACTGAAGCTTTCTTT. Protein sequence: CASKRAVMNTEAFF.